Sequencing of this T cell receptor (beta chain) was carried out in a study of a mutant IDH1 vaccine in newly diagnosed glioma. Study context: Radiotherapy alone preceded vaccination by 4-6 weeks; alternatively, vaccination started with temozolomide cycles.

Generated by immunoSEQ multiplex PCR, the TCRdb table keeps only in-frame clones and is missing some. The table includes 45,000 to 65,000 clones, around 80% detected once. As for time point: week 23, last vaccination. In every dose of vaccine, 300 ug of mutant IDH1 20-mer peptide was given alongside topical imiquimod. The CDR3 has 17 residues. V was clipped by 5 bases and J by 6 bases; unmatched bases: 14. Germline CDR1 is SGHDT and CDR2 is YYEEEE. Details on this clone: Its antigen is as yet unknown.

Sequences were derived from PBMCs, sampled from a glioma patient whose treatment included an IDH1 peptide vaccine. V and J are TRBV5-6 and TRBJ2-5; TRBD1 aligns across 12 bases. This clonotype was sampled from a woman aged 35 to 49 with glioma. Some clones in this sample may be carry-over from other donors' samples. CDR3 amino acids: CASSSDTGTGGFQTQYF. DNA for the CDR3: TGTGCCAGCAGTTCTGACACCGGGACAGGGGGCTTTCAGACCCAGTACTTC.